The sequence of this T cell receptor (beta chain) was determined in a study of T cell responses to AZD1222 COVID-19 vaccine. Whole-study findings and limits: As reported, nearly half of all spike-specific TCRs target variant regions that are unmutated.

Profiling relied on immunoSEQ multiplex PCR, and the TCRdb table lists in-frame clones only, not all of them. The sample lists roughly 250,000 clones, over 90% occurring once. Remarks on this clone: Its antigen is not known.

The CDR3 totals 15 residues. Germline V lookup: CDR1 MNHEY, CDR2 SMNVEV (reference sequence). After removal of 6 bases from V and 3 bases from J, the junction contained 6 bases not matched to a gene. This sample comprised peripheral blood, obtained on day 0 of AZD1222 vaccination. The TCR originated in an adult in good health. The V gene is TRBV27, the J gene TRBJ2-1; 9 nucleotides line up with TRBD2. The chain's CDR3 is CASRGAGGDYNEQFF. The DNA of the CDR3 is TGTGCCAGCAGGGGGGCGGGAGGGGACTACAATGAGCAGTTCTTC.